The T cell receptor (beta chain) under discussion was sequenced for a study of low-dose radiotherapy and immunotherapy resistance in tumors. For the study at large: A total of 6.5 Gy was given to Cohort 1 as 0.5 Gy per fraction every 2 weeks. Patients' oral aspirin dose was 300 mg daily across four cycles from cycle 1 day 1.

Solid tumors that lacked tumor-infiltrating lymphocytes and were advanced were present in eligible patients. This clonotype was observed a handful of times. Trimming removed 1 base from V and 6 bases from J, with 13 bases in between. Per the germline V gene, CDR1 is SGHTA and CDR2 is FQGNSA. The CDR3 extends over 15 amino acids. Covering alpha and beta chains, TRAV- and TRBV-specific primers were used for the first-strand cDNA. With a V-primer adapter and a constant-region primer, TCRs were amplified for 20 PCR cycles. TCRdb re-derived calls from the reads in MiXCR, one entry per CDR3 protein. The sample holds 13,000 or so distinct CDR3 sequences, 65% to 75% seen once.

The chain carries TRBV7-2 and TRBJ1-5, with a tentative D call TRBD1 (6 bases). The receptor comes from a human donor with advanced metastatic prostate, ovarian, gallbladder or colorectal cancer (not recorded which). This table probably holds off-target reads from a library built for another chain. Here the CDR3 DNA reads TGTGCCAGCAGCTTAGAGAGGGGGGCAGGTCAGCCCCAGCATTTT. It codes for CASSLERGAGQPQHF.